A selection of T cell receptor beta chains follows, all from one sample in a study of cytomegalovirus exposure and HLA in healthy donors. Assay: immunoSEQ multiplex PCR; the TCRdb copy retains only in-frame clones and omits some. The table shows 120,000 or so clones, with around three quarters occurring only once. Sequences were obtained from PBMCs. The receptors were sampled from a woman aged 40 to 50 in good health and CMV-seronegative. Both conserved end residues are part of each CDR3. D genes are given only for firm matches. The size entry is marked missing in some rows and otherwise reads once, few, many or a size class.

>TRBJ2-6|.|TRBV4-1|.
CASSQEAGAGANVLTF
TGCGCCAGCAGCCAAGAAGCCGGGGCTGGGGCCAACGTCCTGACTTTC
>TRBJ1-4|.|TRBV11-1|.
CASAKELTNEKLFF
TGTGCCAGCGCGAAGGAGCTCACTAATGAAAAACTGTTTTTT
>TRBJ1-1|.|TRBV28|.
CASRSQEVGAFF
TGTGCCAGCAGATCTCAGGAGGTCGGAGCTTTCTTT
>TRBJ2-1|.|TRBV19|.
CASTQGSYNEQFF
TGTGCCAGCACACAGGGATCCTACAATGAGCAGTTCTTC
>TRBJ2-5|.|TRBV7-9|.
CASSPMTSQETQYF
TGTGCCAGCAGCCCAATGACTAGCCAAGAGACCCAGTACTTC
>TRBJ2-6|.|TRBV18|.
CASSRSEISGANGLTF
TGTGCCAGCTCACGCTCAGAGATCTCTGGGGCCAACGGCCTGACTTTC
>TRBJ1-4|.|TRBV7-9|.
CASSLAWRGEKLFF
TGTGCCAGCAGCTTAGCATGGCGGGGTGAAAAACTGTTTTTT
>TRBJ1-1|.|TRBV10-1|.
CASSARRGTEAFF
TGCGCCAGCAGTGCCAGAAGAGGGACTGAAGCTTTCTTT
>TRBJ1-2|.|TRBV2|.
CTSSPLGGGARYGYTF
TGTACCAGCAGTCCCCTGGGGGGGGGAGCGCGCTATGGCTACACCTTC
>TRBJ1-2|.|TRBV28|.
CASSWAGGGYTF
TGTGCCAGCAGTTGGGCGGGGGGTGGCTACACCTTC
>TRBJ2-6|.|TRBV28|TRBD1
CASSLTGAGANGLTF
TGTGCCAGCAGTTTGACAGGGGCTGGGGCCAACGGCCTGACTTTC
>TRBJ2-7|.|TRBV4-2|.
CASSQDSLFGSRIEQYF
TGTGCCAGCAGCCAAGATTCCCTTTTCGGGAGTAGGATCGAGCAGTACTTC
>TRBJ2-2|.|TRBV19|TRBD2
CASSSSGGTGELFF
TGTGCCAGTAGCTCTAGCGGGGGCACCGGGGAGCTGTTTTTT
>TRBJ2-5|.|TRBV19|TRBD1
CASRRGQGETQYF
TGTGCCAGTAGGAGGGGACAGGGGGAGACCCAGTACTTC
>TRBJ1-2|.|TRBV10-3|TRBD1
CAIKKGPDPGQTENTF
TGTGCCATCAAAAAGGGGCCGGATCCGGGACAGACTGAAAACACCTTC
>TRBJ1-1|.|TRBV28|.
CASSMRLFSGHTEAFF
TGTGCCAGCAGTATGAGGCTTTTCTCCGGCCACACTGAAGCTTTCTTT
>TRBJ2-1|.|TRBV5-1|.
CASSFVLGHEQFF
TGCGCCAGCAGCTTCGTATTGGGGCATGAGCAGTTCTTC
>TRBJ1-1|.|TRBV5-4|TRBD1
CASSLAGTANTEAFF
TGTGCCAGCAGCTTGGCCGGGACAGCGAACACTGAAGCTTTCTTT
>TRBJ1-2|.|TRBV28|TRBD1
CASSLVAGGGYGYTF
TGTGCCAGCAGTTTAGTGGCAGGGGGCGGCTATGGCTACACCTTC
>TRBJ2-1|once|TRBV5-5|TRBD1
CASSPTGVNNEQFF
TGTGCCAGCAGCCCCACAGGGGTCAACAATGAGCAGTTCTTC
>TRBJ2-1|.|TRBV7-9|TRBD2
CASRPGLAGNNEQFF
TGTGCCAGCAGACCGGGACTAGCAGGGAACAATGAGCAGTTCTTC
>TRBJ2-5|.|TRBV18|TRBD1
CASSRDRETQYF
TGTGCCAGCTCTCGGGACAGGGAGACCCAGTACTTC
>TRBJ2-7|.|TRBV28|.
CASSLVTGSSYEQYF
TGTGCCAGCAGCTTGGTGACAGGAAGCTCCTACGAGCAGTACTTC
>TRBJ1-1|.|TRBV10-1|TRBD1
CASRPDRARGRAFF
TGCGCCAGCAGACCTGACAGGGCAAGGGGAAGAGCTTTCTTT
>TRBJ1-6|few|TRBV13|TRBD1
CASSRRGRNSPLHF
TGTGCCAGCAGCCGCAGGGGGCGGAATTCACCCCTCCACTTT
>TRBJ2-7|.|TRBV5-6|.
CASSLGLSGYEQYF
TGTGCCAGCAGCTTGGGGCTTTCAGGCTACGAGCAGTACTTC
>TRBJ1-5|.|TRBV7-8|.
CASSLALGRGNQPQHF
TGTGCCAGCAGCTTAGCGCTTGGGAGAGGCAATCAGCCCCAGCATTTT
>TRBJ1-2|.|TRBV6-5|TRBD1
CASSYLRTGPVEYTF
TGTGCCAGCAGTTACTTGCGGACAGGACCTGTAGAGTACACCTTC
>TRBJ2-1|.|TRBV19|.
CASSTQSAGQFF
TGTGCCAGTAGTACCCAATCAGCAGGGCAGTTCTTC
>TRBJ2-7|.|TRBV28|.
CAAESSYEQYF
TGTGCCGCGGAGAGCTCCTACGAGCAGTACTTC
>TRBJ2-2|.|TRBV5-4|TRBD1
CASSPPGQGYGELFF
TGTGCCAGCAGCCCCCCGGGACAGGGCTACGGGGAGCTGTTTTTT
>TRBJ2-7|.|TRBV28|.
CASQQGGAYEQYF
TGTGCCAGCCAACAGGGGGGGGCCTACGAGCAGTACTTC
>TRBJ2-5|.|TRBV7-6|TRBD2
CASSLMGLAGRETQYF
TGTGCCAGCAGCTTAATGGGACTAGCGGGGCGGGAGACCCAGTACTTC
>TRBJ2-1|once|TRBV18|TRBD2
CASSPIAGAGGNEQFF
TGTGCCAGCTCACCTATCGCGGGAGCGGGAGGCAATGAGCAGTTCTTC